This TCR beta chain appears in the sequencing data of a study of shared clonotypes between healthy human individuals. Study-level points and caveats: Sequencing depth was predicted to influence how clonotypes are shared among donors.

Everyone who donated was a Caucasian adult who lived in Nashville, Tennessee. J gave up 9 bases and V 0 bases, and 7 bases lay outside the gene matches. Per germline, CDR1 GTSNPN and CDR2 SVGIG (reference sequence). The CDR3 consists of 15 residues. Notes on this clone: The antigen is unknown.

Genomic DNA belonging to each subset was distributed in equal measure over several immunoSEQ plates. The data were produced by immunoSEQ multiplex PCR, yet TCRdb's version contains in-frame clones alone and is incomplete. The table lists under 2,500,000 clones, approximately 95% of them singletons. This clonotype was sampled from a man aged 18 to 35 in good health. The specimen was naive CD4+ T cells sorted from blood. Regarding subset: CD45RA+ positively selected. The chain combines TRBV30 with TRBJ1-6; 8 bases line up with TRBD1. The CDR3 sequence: CAWSVTDREASPLHF. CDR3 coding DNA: TGTGCCTGGAGTGTAACGGACAGGGAGGCTTCACCCCTCCACTTT.